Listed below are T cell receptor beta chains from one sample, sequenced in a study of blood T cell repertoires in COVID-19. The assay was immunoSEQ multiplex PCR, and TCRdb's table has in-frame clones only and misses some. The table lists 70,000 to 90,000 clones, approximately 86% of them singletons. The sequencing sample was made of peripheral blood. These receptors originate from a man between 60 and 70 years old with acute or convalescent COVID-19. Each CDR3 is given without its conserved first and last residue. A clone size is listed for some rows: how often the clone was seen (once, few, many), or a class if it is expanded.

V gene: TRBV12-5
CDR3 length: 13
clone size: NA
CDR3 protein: ASGSPRTQNTEAF

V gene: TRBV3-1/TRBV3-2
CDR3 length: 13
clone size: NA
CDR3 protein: ASRPTGENTGELF

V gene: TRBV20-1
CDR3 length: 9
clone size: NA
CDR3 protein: SASRSNEQF

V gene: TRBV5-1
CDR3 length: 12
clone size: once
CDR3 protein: ASSLGGASGELF

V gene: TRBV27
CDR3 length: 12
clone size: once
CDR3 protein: ASSPRSLNTEAF

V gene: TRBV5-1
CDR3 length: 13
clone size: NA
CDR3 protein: ASSLGLGGNQPQH

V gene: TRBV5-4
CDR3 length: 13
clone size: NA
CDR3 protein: ASSPFDRGSTEAF

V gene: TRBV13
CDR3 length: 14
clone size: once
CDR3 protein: ASSSTSGEVSYEQY

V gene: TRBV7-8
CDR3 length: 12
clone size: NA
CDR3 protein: ASSYRGRNQPQH

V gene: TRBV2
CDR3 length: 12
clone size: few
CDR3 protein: ASRVQGPSTEAF

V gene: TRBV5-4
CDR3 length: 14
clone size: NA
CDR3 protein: ASSLDRFGGSGTQY

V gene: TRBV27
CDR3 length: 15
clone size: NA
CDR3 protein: ASSSLVSGRHTGELF

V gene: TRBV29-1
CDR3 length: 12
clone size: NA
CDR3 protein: SVLRGGQAYEQY

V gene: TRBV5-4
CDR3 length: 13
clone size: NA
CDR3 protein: ASSLAGGAPDTQY

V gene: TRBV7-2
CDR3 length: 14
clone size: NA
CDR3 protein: ASSFSAGLSTDTQY

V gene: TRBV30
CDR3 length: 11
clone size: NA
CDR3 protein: AWSVGGESAQY

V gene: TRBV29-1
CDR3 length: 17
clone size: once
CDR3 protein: SVDFVSSADREDNYGYT

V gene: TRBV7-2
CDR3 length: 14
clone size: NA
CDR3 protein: ASSFGGAATSYGYT

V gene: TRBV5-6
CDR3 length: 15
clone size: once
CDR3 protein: ASSLGFGAGTADTQY

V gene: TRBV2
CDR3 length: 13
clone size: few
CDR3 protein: ASREPGTMGETQY